This entry lists 29 T cell receptor beta chains sequenced from one sample in a study of cytomegalovirus exposure and HLA in healthy donors. Amplification used 60 Vbeta primers and 13 Jbeta primers. Profiling relied on immunoSEQ multiplex PCR, and the TCRdb table lists in-frame clones only, not all of them. The repertoire includes about 90,000 clones, about 70% of them detected once, and under 2.5% sits in the top ten. Sequencing was carried out using PBMCs. These receptors originate from a man aged 25-45 years in good health and CMV-seronegative.

The rearrangement uses TRBV7-3 and TRBJ1-2; D perhaps matches TRBD1 (6 bases). Trimming left V 0 bases short and J 6 bases short, with 8 bases between. This CDR3 region has 13 residues. Germline V lookup: CDR1 SGHTA, CDR2 FQGTGA. CDR3 loop: CASSLTRDNGYTF. In DNA form, the CDR3 reads TGTGCCAGCAGCTTAACGAGGGACAATGGCTACACCTTC.

This chain links TRBV27 with TRBJ1-6; no firm D call. Per germline, CDR1 MNHEY and CDR2 SMNVEV (reference sequence). The length of the CDR3 is 12 residues. Trimming removed 6 bases from V and 10 bases from J, with 10 bases in between. Here the CDR3 reads CASSSQISPLHF. Written as DNA, the CDR3 is TGTGCCAGCAGCTCCCAGATATCACCCCTCCACTTT.

Notes on this clone: A junction boundary mismatches the germline segment, possibly from a read error. The chain carries TRBV11-2 and TRBJ2-7; TRBD1 agrees at 8 bases. The length of the CDR3 is 15 residues. Germline values: CDR1 SGHAT, CDR2 FQNNGV. CDR3 protein: CASSSGGQGSHEQYF. The CDR3 DNA reads TGTGCCAGCAGCTCAGGGGGCCAGGGCTCCCACGAGCAGTACTTC.

The CDR3 coding sequence is TGTGCCAGCAGCTTGGGGGACACTAACACTGAAGCTTTCTTT. It codes for CASSLGDTNTEAFF. The J gene is TRBJ1-1, the V gene TRBV5-6, with a tentative D call TRBD1 (6 bases). V lost 0 bases to trimming and J lost 2 bases, with 8 bases between them. The CDR3 is 14 amino acids. The germline V gene has CDR1 SGHDT and CDR2 YYEEEE.

This chain links TRBV5-1 with TRBJ2-1; the D gene is possibly TRBD2 (6 bases). The CDR3 covers 16 residues. Germline CDR1 and CDR2: SGHRS and YFSETQ. V shed 4 bases and J shed 6 bases, with 20 bases lying between them. Written as DNA, the CDR3 is TGCGCCAGCAGCGAACAACCTGGGTGGGGAGGCAATGAGCAGTTCTTC. It is translated as CASSEQPGWGGNEQFF.

J is TRBJ2-6 and V is TRBV29-1; TRBD1 agrees at 7 bases. With 4 bases clipped from V and 0 bases from J, the junction kept 9 bases outside the gene matches. The CDR3 sequence is 17 residues long. Germline CDR1 SQVTM, CDR2 ANQGSEA. DNA for the CDR3: TGCAGCGTTGTTGGACAGGCTATCACCTCTGGGGCCAACGTCCTGACTTTC. This codes for CSVVGQAITSGANVLTF.

The chain is built from TRBV5-8 and TRBJ1-1; possibly TRBD1 for D (5 bases). V was clipped by 0 bases and J by 6 bases, with 12 bases between them. The germline V gene has CDR1 SGHTS and CDR2 YDEGEE. The length of the CDR3 is 14 residues. CDR3 DNA sequence: TGTGCCAGCAGCTTGGTAAGGGGTCGGGCTGAAGCTTTCTTT. This sequence encodes CASSLVRGRAEAFF. The variable domain in full, completed from reference TRBV5-8 and TRBJ1-1, reads EAGVTQSPTHLIKTRGQQATLRCSPISGHTSVYWYQQALGLGLQFLLWYDEGEERNRGNFPPRFSGRQFPNYSSELNVNALELEDSALYLCASSLVRGRAEAFFGQGTRLTVV.

This clone has a handful of counts. The chain joins TRBV6-5 to TRBJ2-1; 11 bases line up with TRBD2. CDR1 and CDR2 from the germline V gene are MNHEY and SVGAGI. The junction had 6 bases not matched to a gene; V was cut back by 4 bases and J by 7 bases. The CDR3 loop spans 15 amino acids. Written as DNA, the CDR3 is TGTGCCAGCAGTTTGTCTCTAGCGGGGGGTAATGAGCAGTTCTTC. Amino acids: CASSLSLAGGNEQFF.

This clone occurred a few times. V and J are TRBV27 and TRBJ1-2, with a possible D match to TRBD1 (6 bases). The germline V gene encodes CDR1 MNHEY and CDR2 SMNVEV (reference sequence). The CDR3 length is 13 residues. V lost 4 bases, J lost 3 bases, and 9 bases lay in between. CDR3 in DNA: TGTGCCAGCAGTTGGGGGCGCGACTATGGCTACACCTTC. Its translation: CASSWGRDYGYTF.

The chain recombines TRBV11-2 with TRBJ1-4, with TRBD1 matching 8 bases. Trimming took 5 bases from V and 7 from J; bases not matched to a gene: 6. The CDR3 totals 14 residues. Germline CDR1 SGHAT, CDR2 FQNNGV. CDR3 loop: CASSIGTGPEKLFF. Written as DNA, the CDR3 is TGTGCCAGCAGCATCGGGACAGGTCCTGAAAAACTGTTTTTT.

The chain uses TRBV19 and TRBJ1-5; TRBD1 might be the D (6 bases). CDR1 and CDR2 (germline): LNHDA, SQIVND (reference sequence). Trimming shortened V by 7 bases and J by 1 base, and 11 bases separated the two germline ends. The CDR3 loop spans 14 amino acids. The CDR3 here is CASTPQGSNQPQHF. The CDR3 nucleotides read TGTGCCAGTACCCCGCAGGGGAGCAATCAGCCCCAGCATTTT.

The chain recombines TRBV10-1 with TRBJ2-2; D might be TRBD2 (6 bases). The CDR3 is 14 amino acids. V dropped 5 bases and J dropped 5 bases, with 12 bases sitting between them. Germline-derived CDR1 and CDR2 are WNHNN and SYGVQD (reference sequence). The CDR3 DNA follows: TGCGCCAGCAGTTCGGGACTCCAAACCGGGGAGCTGTTTTTT. This sequence encodes CASSSGLQTGELFF.

The rearrangement joins TRBV10-3 to TRBJ1-6; D is unclear. Germline assignment: CDR1 ENHRY and CDR2 SYGVKD. The CDR3 spans 15 residues. V shed 2 bases and J shed 5 bases, with 10 bases lying between them. The CDR3 DNA is TGTGCCATCAGTGAGACACAAACGAATAATTCACCCCTCCACTTT. Its protein is CAISETQTNNSPLHF.

This clone was observed a single time. The chain employs TRBV7-8 and TRBJ2-1; D might be TRBD1 (6 bases). The CDR3 loop spans 16 amino acids. CDR1 SGHVS and CDR2 FQNEAQ come from the germline V gene. V was pared by 3 bases and J by 0 bases, with 12 bases between. The CDR3, as DNA: TGTGCCAGCAGCTTTGAAGGGGGAAGCTCCTACAATGAGCAGTTCTTC. Protein sequence: CASSFEGGSSYNEQFF.

About this clone: At one end, the junction sequence differs from germline, possibly due to a read error. The chain carries TRBV7-9 and TRBJ1-1, with TRBD1 as a possible D gene (6 bases). This CDR3 is 14 amino acids long. Per germline, CDR1 SEHNR and CDR2 FQNEAQ (reference sequence). The CDR3 nucleotides are TGTTCCAGCAGCCCTCAGGGGAGCAACACTGAAGCTTTCTTT. Translated: CSSSPQGSNTEAFF.

The CDR3 DNA follows: TGCGCCAGCAGCTTGGGGGGGGACCCTAATGAAAAACTGTTTTTT. It translates to CASSLGGDPNEKLFF. J is TRBJ1-4 and V is TRBV5-1; possible D gene TRBD1, 5 bases. Trimming stripped 0 bases from V and 3 bases from J, with 9 bases between. The CDR3 contains 15 residues. Per germline, CDR1 SGHRS and CDR2 YFSETQ.

The rearrangement links TRBV6-6 to TRBJ2-4, with a tentative D call TRBD1 (6 bases). In germline, CDR1 is MNHNY, CDR2 SVGAGI (reference sequence). The CDR3 length is 16 residues. Trimming stripped 5 bases from V and 2 bases from J, with 16 bases between. The CDR3 DNA sequence: TGTGCCAGCAGTACTCCTGACAGGTCTACCAAAAACATTCAGTACTTC. This encodes CASSTPDRSTKNIQYF.

CDR3 protein: CASSQELAGVSQFF. CDR3 in DNA: TGTGCCAGCAGCCAAGAGCTAGCGGGGGTTTCGCAGTTCTTC. The chain recombines TRBV4-2 with TRBJ2-1; 10 bases align to TRBD2. CDR3 length: 14 residues. Trimming removed 0 bases from V and 12 bases from J; junction bases left unmatched: 5. CDR1 is LGHNA and CDR2 is YNFKEQ in the germline V gene.

This rearrangement joins TRBV5-1 to TRBJ2-5; 11 bases map to TRBD2. Germline V CDR1 and CDR2: SGHRS, YFSETQ. This CDR3 spans 15 amino acids. V shed 4 bases and J 1 base; nucleotides not matched to a gene: 3. The CDR3 bases are TGCGCCAGCAGCGGTGGGACTAGCGGCCAAGAGACCCAGTACTTC. Its protein product is CASSGGTSGQETQYF.

This clone occurred a few times. One end of the junction varies from germline; a read error may be responsible. This chain connects TRBV6-1 to TRBJ2-5; no reliable D call. CDR3 size: 15 residues. Germline loops: CDR1 MNHNS, CDR2 SASEGT. CDR3 bases: TGTGCCAGCAGTGAAGCGTTCCCGTTCCAAGAGAGTTTGAACTTC. Translated, it gives CASSEAFPFQESLNF.

This clone showed up just a few times. The chain has TRBV27 and TRBJ2-1; 9 nucleotides align to TRBD2. Unmatched junction bases numbered 6, after V lost 6 bases and J lost 0 bases. CDR1 is MNHEY, CDR2 SMNVEV, per germline (reference sequence). The CDR3 runs to 16 residues. CDR3 loop: CASSHSGGSSYNEQFF. CDR3 nucleotide sequence: TGTGCCAGCAGCCATAGCGGGGGTAGCTCCTACAATGAGCAGTTCTTC.

This clone has a handful of counts. The chain is built from TRBV7-3 and TRBJ2-5, with 10 bases lining up with TRBD1. CDR3 length: 15 residues. The V gene end was trimmed by 5 bases and the J gene end by 5 bases; junction bases not matched to a gene: 8. Germline assignment: CDR1 SGHTA and CDR2 FQGTGA. The CDR3 sequence: CASSLGTGVRETQYF. CDR3 DNA sequence: TGTGCCAGCAGCCTGGGGACAGGGGTCAGGGAGACCCAGTACTTC.

This clone was observed a few times. J is TRBJ1-1 and V is TRBV18, with D possibly matching TRBD1 (5 bases). Germline values: CDR1 KGHSH, CDR2 LQKENI. This CDR3 contains 14 residues. With 3 bases removed from V and 1 base from J, the gap between germline ends came to 9 bases. The CDR3 protein is CASSPMTANTEAFF. In DNA, the CDR3 is TGTGCCAGCTCACCGATGACAGCGAACACTGAAGCTTTCTTT. Together with reference TRBV18 and TRBJ1-1, the CDR3 gives the full variable domain: NAGVMQNPRHLVRRRGQEARLRCSPMKGHSHVYWYRQLPEEGLKFMVYLQKENIIDESGMPKERFSAEFPKEGPSILRIQQVVRGDSAAYFCASSPMTANTEAFFGQGTRLTVV.

The genes are TRBV28 and TRBJ1-6; D is perhaps TRBD1 (5 bases). This CDR3 region has 15 residues. Trimming left V 6 bases short and J 5 bases short, with 14 bases between. Germline V gene data show CDR1 as MDHEN and CDR2 as SYDVKM. In DNA form, the CDR3 reads TGTGCCAGCAGCGCGGGACTTCTAAATAATTCACCCCTCCACTTT. This codes for CASSAGLLNNSPLHF.

DNA for the CDR3: TGTGCCAGCCTTTCTAGGGGGAGGGGAGCCTACGAGCAGTACTTC. Translating gives CASLSRGRGAYEQYF. V gene TRBV6-1 combines with J gene TRBJ2-7; perhaps TRBD2 as D (7 bases). V was cut by 8 bases and J by 2 bases, with 19 bases left in between. Germline V lookup: CDR1 MNHNS, CDR2 SASEGT. This CDR3 has 15 residues.

The chain couples TRBV10-3 to TRBJ2-3, with no clear D. Between the trimmed V and J ends, which lost 0 bases and 5 bases, there was a span of 3 bases. CDR3 size: 12 residues. Germline V lookup: CDR1 ENHRY, CDR2 SYGVKD. The CDR3 loop reads CAISESRDTQYF. The DNA of the CDR3 is TGTGCCATCAGTGAGTCTAGAGATACGCAGTATTTT.

The V call is TRBV9, the J call TRBJ2-3, with D possibly being TRBD1 (7 bases). Trimming removed 4 bases from V and 0 bases from J, with 15 bases in between. The CDR3 consists of 16 residues. The germline V gene encodes CDR1 SGDLS and CDR2 YYNGEE. DNA for the CDR3: TGTGCCAGCAGCCCGCAGACAGGGACTAGCACAGATACGCAGTATTTT. Its protein is CASSPQTGTSTDTQYF.

The J gene is TRBJ1-2, the V gene TRBV4-3, with D maybe TRBD1 (6 bases). CDR1 is LGHNA, CDR2 YSLEER, per germline. V gave up 4 bases and J gave up 2 bases, with 14 bases separating them. The CDR3 has 15 residues. The CDR3 loop reads CASSLGTIQNYGYTF. The CDR3 DNA reads as TGCGCCAGCAGCCTCGGGACAATCCAAAACTATGGCTACACCTTC.

This clone was detected once. V gene TRBV30 combines with J gene TRBJ2-7; 7 positions agree with TRBD1. V lost 0 bases and J lost 3; bases outside the gene matches: 5. The length of the CDR3 is 14 residues. Germline V gene lookup returns CDR1 GTSNPN and CDR2 SVGIG (reference sequence). The CDR3 nucleotides read TGTGCCTGGAGTGTTATTTCAGGGGGCTACGAGCAGTACTTC. This translates into CAWSVISGGYEQYF. Full variable domain (rest looked up from reference TRBV30 and TRBJ2-7): SQTIHQWPATLVQPVGSPLSLECTVEGTSNPNLYWYRQAAGRGLQLLFYSVGIGQISSEVPQNLSASRPQDRQFILSSKKLLLSDSGFYLCAWSVISGGYEQYFGPGTRLTVT.